The 28 T cell receptor beta chains below all came from one sample that was sequenced in a study of blood T cells in healthy people across ages. Alongside a J-beta primer mix, a sample-barcoded 5' primer served in a second PCR lasting roughly 7 to 12 cycles. TCRdb reprocessed the 5' RACE reads with MiXCR, giving one entry per CDR3 protein. The sample lists around 800,000 distinct CDR3 sequences, about 46% seen once, with roughly 18% in the top ten. The sample taken for sequencing was blood. Receptors were obtained from a man aged 80 or over in good health.

This clonotype turned up a few times. The rearrangement links TRBV11-3 to TRBJ1-1; maybe TRBD1 (5 bases). CDR3 size: 14 residues. V was clipped by 5 bases and J by 4 bases, with 14 bases between them. The germline V gene has CDR1 SGHNT and CDR2 YENEEA. The CDR3 sequence is CASSPERGGTEAFF. The DNA of the CDR3 is TGTGCCAGCAGCCCGGAGAGGGGAGGCACTGAAGCTTTCTTT.

This chain joins TRBV12-3 or TRBV12-4 and TRBJ2-6; D gene uncertain. V shed 1 base and J shed 3 bases, with 10 bases lying between them. CDR3 size: 16 residues. This chain's CDR3 is CASSLGTIGGANVLTF. The CDR3 region has the DNA TGTGCCAGCAGTTTAGGGACGATCGGTGGGGCCAACGTCCTGACTTTC.

This clonotype was found many times. V is TRBV9 and J is TRBJ2-1, with a tentative D call TRBD2 (5 bases). Germline lookup yields CDR1 SGDLS and CDR2 YYNGEE. CDR3 length: 16 residues. Trimming shortened V by 4 bases and J by 6 bases, and 20 bases separated the two germline ends. The CDR3 sequence: CASSPGPTSGSNEQFF. The CDR3 coding sequence is TGTGCCAGCAGCCCCGGACCGACCTCGGGGAGCAATGAGCAGTTCTTC.

This clonotype was counted between two and nine times. This chain uses TRBV5-1 with TRBJ1-4, with 9 bases that match TRBD1. This CDR3 comprises 15 residues. V lost 4 bases and J lost 5; bases outside the gene matches: 6. The germline CDR1 and CDR2 sequences are SGHRS and YFSETQ. The CDR3, as DNA: TGCGCCAGCAGCCTGGACAGGGGCGGAAATGAAAAACTGTTTTTT. Its protein is CASSLDRGGNEKLFF.

This clonotype was observed at least ten times. This sequence joins TRBV9 and TRBJ2-3; 7 bases are a match to TRBD2. Per germline, CDR1 SGDLS and CDR2 YYNGEE. The CDR3 is made up of 15 amino acids. Trimming took 5 bases from V and 0 from J; bases not matched to a gene: 6. DNA of the CDR3: TGTGCCAGCAGTCCTACTAGCGTCAGCACAGATACGCAGTATTTT. This translates into CASSPTSVSTDTQYF.

The V call is TRBV15, the J call TRBJ2-7; D is uncertain. Between the trimmed V and J ends, which lost 5 bases and 3 bases, there was a span of 11 bases. CDR1 and CDR2 (germline): LNHNV, YYDKDF (reference sequence). The CDR3 spans 13 residues. CDR3 amino acids: CATSLRNSYEQYF. The CDR3 nucleotides are TGTGCCACCAGCCTGAGGAACAGCTACGAGCAGTACTTC.

The CDR3: CASSFLISSGSTYEQYF. The DNA of the CDR3 is TGTGCCAGCAGTTTTCTGATATCTAGCGGATCAACCTACGAGCAGTACTTC. The V call is TRBV6-2 or TRBV6-3, the J call TRBJ2-4, with TRBD2 matching 7 bases. The last part of the DNA fits TRBJ2-7 better; the J call may be wrong. CDR1 and CDR2 from the germline V gene are MNHEY and SVGEGT. The CDR3 has 17 amino acids.

V is TRBV12-3 or TRBV12-4 and J is TRBJ2-1; 9 nucleotides match TRBD1. V lost 8 bases, J lost 7 bases, and 3 bases stayed unmatched. The CDR3 runs 12 residues. The CDR3 sequence: CASGTGRNEQFF. For the CDR3, the DNA is TGTGCCAGCGGGACAGGGCGGAATGAGCAGTTCTTC.

This clonotype was detected a few times. The chain joins TRBV5-6 to TRBJ2-7, with unresolved D. The CDR3 is 13 residues long. The V gene's germline CDR1 is SGHDT and CDR2 YYEEEE. The germline V and J ends were trimmed by 5 bases and 2 bases, with 11 bases remaining between them. The CDR3 protein is CASSVGLTYEQYF. CDR3 DNA: TGTGCCAGCAGTGTTGGGTTGACCTACGAGCAGTACTTC. Full variable domain (missing parts from reference TRBV5-6 and TRBJ2-7): DAGVTQSPTHLIKTRGQQVTLRCSPKSGHDTVSWYQQALGQGPQFIFQYYEEEERQRGNFPDRFSGHQFPNYSSELNVNALLLGDSALYLCASSVGLTYEQYFGPGTRLTVT.

There are a few counts of this clonotype. The V call is TRBV7-9, the J call TRBJ2-7; D gene uncertain. Germline CDR1 reads SEHNR; CDR2 reads FQNEAQ (reference sequence). The CDR3 has 17 residues. V lost 1 base to trimming and J lost 3 bases, with 19 bases between them. CDR3: CASSLGIGGVLNYEQYF. CDR3 nucleotides: TGTGCCAGCAGCTTAGGGATTGGCGGAGTTTTAAACTACGAGCAGTACTTC.

This clonotype was seen only a few times. The V and J genes are TRBV7-3 and TRBJ2-1; D unresolved. The CDR3 contains 15 residues. In germline, CDR1 is SGHTA, CDR2 FQGTGA. Trimming pared 2 bases from V and 1 base from J, leaving 9 bases between. The DNA of the CDR3 is TGTGCCAGCAGCTTAGCGGTAGCTTCCTACAATGAGCAGTTCTTC. Its protein product is CASSLAVASYNEQFF.

This clonotype was observed a few times. The chain combines TRBV24-1 with TRBJ2-7; the match to TRBD1 covers 8 bases. Trimming took 8 bases from V and 5 from J; bases not matched to a gene: 4. The CDR3 is 12 amino acids. Germline lookup yields CDR1 KGHDR and CDR2 SFDVKD. CDR3 nucleotide sequence: TGTGCCACCACCGAGGACAGGGACGAGCAGTACTTC. Translating gives CATTEDRDEQYF.

V is TRBV27 and J is TRBJ1-1; D is perhaps TRBD1 (5 bases). Looked up from germline, CDR1 is MNHEY and CDR2 is SMNVEV (reference sequence). The CDR3 extends over 14 amino acids. V was shortened by 5 bases and J by 5 bases, with 15 bases between the two germline ends. The CDR3 region has the DNA TGTGCCAGCAGTGGGGGGGACCGGTTTACTGAAGCTTTCTTT. Protein sequence: CASSGGDRFTEAFF.

This sequence joins TRBV28 and TRBJ2-3, with 11 bases aligning to TRBD2. The length of the CDR3 is 19 residues. V lost 8 bases to trimming and J lost 5 bases; unmatched junction nucleotides: 21. The germline V gene has CDR1 MDHEN and CDR2 SYDVKM. This chain's CDR3 is CASFGDIAGGPTSGDTQYF. CDR3 DNA: TGTGCCAGCTTTGGGGATATAGCGGGAGGGCCAACGTCGGGAGATACGCAGTATTTT.

This chain connects TRBV7-3 to TRBJ1-1, with D perhaps matching TRBD1 (5 bases). The CDR3 consists of 15 residues. The V and J ends lost 5 bases and 4 bases respectively, with 17 bases between them. Germline V gene sequence: CDR1 SGHTA, CDR2 FQGTGA. This CDR3 reads CASSPQGSGITEAFF. CDR3 coding DNA: TGTGCCAGCAGCCCGCAGGGATCTGGGATCACTGAAGCTTTCTTT.

The genes are TRBV20-1 and TRBJ2-3, with TRBD2 matching 10 bases. The length of the CDR3 is 15 residues. V lost 6 bases, J lost 4 bases, and 10 bases stayed unmatched. CDR1 is DFQATT and CDR2 is SNEGSKA in the germline V gene (reference sequence). Written as DNA, the CDR3 is TGCAGTGCGAGGCCGGGACTAGCGATAGCAGATACGCAGTATTTT. It translates to CSARPGLAIADTQYF.

This clonotype was recorded many times. This rearrangement joins TRBV18 to TRBJ1-1; the D is unclear. Trimming took 3 bases from V and 1 from J, leaving 3 bases between them. Looked up from germline, CDR1 is KGHSH and CDR2 is LQKENI. The CDR3 is 12 amino acids. The CDR3 region has the DNA TGTGCCAGCTCACCTAGGAACACTGAAGCTTTCTTT. Translation gives CASSPRNTEAFF.

V usage is TRBV30 and J usage is TRBJ2-3, with 7 bases aligning to TRBD2. CDR1 is GTSNPN, CDR2 SVGIG, per germline (reference sequence). The CDR3 totals 13 residues. J gave up 6 bases and V 3 bases, and 6 bases lay outside the gene matches. CDR3: CAWRATSWDTQYF. The DNA of the CDR3 is TGTGCCTGGAGAGCGACTAGCTGGGATACGCAGTATTTT.

The chain links TRBV15 to TRBJ2-5; 7 nucleotides match TRBD2. V lost 8 bases and J lost 3; bases outside the gene matches: 9. The CDR3 has 14 amino acids. In germline, CDR1 is LNHNV, CDR2 YYDKDF (reference sequence). The CDR3 spells CATGDYLGKETQYF. The DNA for the CDR3 is TGTGCCACCGGGGACTACCTAGGAAAAGAGACCCAGTACTTC.

The V and J genes are TRBV7-9 and TRBJ1-2, with D perhaps TRBD1 (6 bases). Germline CDR1 reads SEHNR; CDR2 reads FQNEAQ (reference sequence). This CDR3 spans 17 amino acids. Trimming removed 5 bases at V and 2 bases at J, with 21 bases between. This chain's CDR3 is CASSRGAGHSTNYGYTF. The CDR3 nucleotides read TGTGCCAGCAGCAGGGGGGCGGGACATTCTACAAACTATGGCTACACCTTC.

The CDR3 coding sequence is TGTGCCAGCGAAAGGAGCGGGGGGCCGGCCAATGAGCAGTACTTC. It yields the protein CASERSGGPANEQYF. The chain combines TRBV6-6 with TRBJ2-5, with 9 nucleotides matching TRBD2. The V and J ends lost 8 bases and 11 bases, in that order; junction bases with no gene match: 18. CDR3 size: 15 residues. The germline V gene encodes CDR1 MNHNY and CDR2 SVGAGI (reference sequence).

This clonotype was counted only a few times. This sequence joins TRBV9 and TRBJ1-5, with D maybe TRBD1 (5 bases). The CDR3 totals 13 residues. Looked up from germline, CDR1 is SGDLS and CDR2 is YYNGEE. Deletions cut 0 bases from V and 9 bases from J, with 10 bases between. The CDR3 region has the DNA TGTGCCAGCAGCGTAGGGGACTCCGGGCCCCAGCATTTT. Amino acids: CASSVGDSGPQHF.

The CDR3 protein is CASSRGHGVTGELFF. The CDR3 DNA sequence: TGCGCCAGCAGCCGCGGACACGGGGTGACCGGGGAGCTGTTTTTT. This rearrangement joins TRBV4-1 to TRBJ2-2; TRBD1 or TRBD2 may be the D gene (5 bases each). The CDR3 sequence is 15 residues long. Looked up from germline, CDR1 is MGHRA and CDR2 is YSYEKL. Trimming removed 4 bases at V and 5 bases at J, with 14 bases between.

This clonotype has more than one count but fewer than ten. V is TRBV5-1 and J is TRBJ2-7; no reliable D call. V shed 2 bases and J shed 3 bases, with 12 bases lying between them. CDR1 SGHRS and CDR2 YFSETQ come from the germline V gene. This CDR3 comprises 14 residues. This CDR3 reads CASSFGSIRYEQYF. The CDR3 bases are TGCGCCAGCAGCTTCGGTAGCATTCGCTACGAGCAGTACTTC.

With respect to this clonotype: A junction boundary mismatches the germline segment, possibly from a read error. The rearrangement uses TRBV29-1 and TRBJ2-5; maybe TRBD1 (5 bases). CDR1 is SQVTM, CDR2 ANQGSEA, per germline. CDR3 size: 12 residues. CDR3 region: CGVTEGEETQYF. In DNA form, the CDR3 reads TGCGGCGTGACAGAAGGAGAAGAGACCCAGTACTTC.

This clonotype turned up a few times. The chain carries TRBV7-2 and TRBJ2-2; D is unresolved. The germline CDR1 and CDR2 sequences are SGHTA and FQGNSA. CDR3 length: 14 residues. The germline V and J ends were trimmed by 1 base and 5 bases, with 8 bases remaining between them. The CDR3 reads CASSLDPVTGELFF. DNA for the CDR3: TGTGCCAGCAGCTTAGATCCCGTAACCGGGGAGCTGTTTTTT.

This clonotype appeared a few times. The CDR3 protein is CSAHHRDGAKNIQYF. CDR3 sequence (DNA): TGCAGCGCCCATCACAGGGACGGGGCCAAAAACATTCAGTACTTC. V usage is TRBV29-1 and J usage is TRBJ2-4, with a possible D match to TRBD1 (6 bases). Trimming removed 7 bases at V and 1 base at J, with 17 bases between. This CDR3 region has 15 residues. The germline gives CDR1 SQVTM, CDR2 ANQGSEA.

At least ten counts were recorded for this clonotype. A junction boundary mismatches the germline segment, possibly from a read error. The V call is TRBV5-1, the J call TRBJ2-5, with 11 positions matching TRBD2. Germline V gene sequence: CDR1 SGHRS, CDR2 YFSETQ. This CDR3 region has 15 residues. Written as DNA, the CDR3 is TGTGCCAGCAGCCCCGGGACTAGCGGACAAGAGACCCAGTACTTC. It specifies CASSPGTSGQETQYF.